A single sample is the source of the 3 T cell receptor beta chains below, sequenced in a study of OX40 agonist ivuxolimab in advanced cancers. The library was prepared using the immunoSEQ multiplex PCR assay. What TCRdb holds here is the immuneACCESS table cut down to in-frame rearrangements. Part of the clones is not present; checked against another copy, under half of the missing clones reflect an unresolved V gene, and the others are unexplained. The sample records 50,000 to 65,000 clones, approximately 90% of which are singletons. Together, the top ten hold 7.5% to 9.5% of the sample. The specimen comprised CD4+ or CD8+ T cells sorted from blood, sampled in a trial of the OX40 agonist ivuxolimab. These receptors were taken from an adult with an advanced solid tumor such as melanoma, head and neck, liver or kidney cancer.

The chain couples TRBV5-1 to TRBJ2-7; D not resolved. The CDR3 runs 14 residues. Germline V lookup: CDR1 SGHRS, CDR2 YFSETQ. The V end lost 1 base, the J end lost 2 bases, and 10 bases lay between the germline ends. The CDR3 bases are TGCGCCAGCAGCTTGCCTGGGGTGGCCTACGAGCAGTACTTC. It specifies CASSLPGVAYEQYF.

This chain connects TRBV7-2 to TRBJ1-6; no reliable D call. V lost 0 bases and J 8 bases, leaving 11 bases between the germline ends. This CDR3 has 15 residues. The germline CDR1 and CDR2 sequences are SGHTA and FQGNSA. The CDR3 DNA reads as TGTGCCAGCAGCTTAGCGCAAACAGCGGATTCACCCCTCCACTTT. Translation: CASSLAQTADSPLHF. Filled out from reference TRBV7-2 and TRBJ1-6, the complete variable domain reads GAGVSQSPSNKVTEKGKDVELRCDPISGHTALYWYRQSLGQGLEFLIYFQGNSAPDKSGLPSDRFSAERTGGSVSTLTIQRTQQEDSAVYLCASSLAQTADSPLHFGNGTRLTVT.

This clone was observed a few times. The chain combines TRBV4-1 with TRBJ1-1; D is unresolved. Germline V gene sequence: CDR1 MGHRA, CDR2 YSYEKL. CDR3 size: 13 residues. Trimming stripped 5 bases from V and 4 bases from J, with 11 bases between. This CDR3 reads CASSEGSGTEAFF. CDR3 bases: TGCGCCAGCAGCGAGGGCTCTGGCACTGAAGCTTTCTTT.